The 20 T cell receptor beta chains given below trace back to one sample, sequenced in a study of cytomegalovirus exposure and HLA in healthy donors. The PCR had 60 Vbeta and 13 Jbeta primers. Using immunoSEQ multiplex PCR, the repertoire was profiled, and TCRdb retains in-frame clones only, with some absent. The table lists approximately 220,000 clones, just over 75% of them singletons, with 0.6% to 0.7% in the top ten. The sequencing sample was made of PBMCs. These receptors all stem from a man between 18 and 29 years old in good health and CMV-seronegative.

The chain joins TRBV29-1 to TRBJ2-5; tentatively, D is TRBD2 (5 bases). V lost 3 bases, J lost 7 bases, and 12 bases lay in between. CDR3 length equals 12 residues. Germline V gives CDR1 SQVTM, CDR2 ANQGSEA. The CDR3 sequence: CSVDLLAGTQYF. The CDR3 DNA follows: TGCAGCGTTGACTTATTGGCGGGGACCCAGTACTTC.

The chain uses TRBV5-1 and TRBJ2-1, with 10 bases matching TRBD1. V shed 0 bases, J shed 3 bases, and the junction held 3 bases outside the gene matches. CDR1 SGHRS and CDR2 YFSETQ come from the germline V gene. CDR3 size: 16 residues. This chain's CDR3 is CASSLATGGGYNEQFF. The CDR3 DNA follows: TGCGCCAGCAGCTTGGCGACAGGGGGCGGCTACAATGAGCAGTTCTTC.

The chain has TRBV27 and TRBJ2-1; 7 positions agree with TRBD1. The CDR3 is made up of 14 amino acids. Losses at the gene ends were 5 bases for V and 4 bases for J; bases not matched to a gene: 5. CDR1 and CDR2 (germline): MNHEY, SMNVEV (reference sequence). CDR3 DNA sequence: TGTGCCAGCAGTGACTACAGGGGATACAATGAGCAGTTCTTC. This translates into CASSDYRGYNEQFF.

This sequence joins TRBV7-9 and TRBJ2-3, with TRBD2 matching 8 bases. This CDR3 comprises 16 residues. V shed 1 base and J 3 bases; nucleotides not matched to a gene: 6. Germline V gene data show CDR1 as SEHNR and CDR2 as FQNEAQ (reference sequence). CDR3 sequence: CASSLVVERGTDTQYF. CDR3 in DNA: TGTGCCAGCAGCTTAGTGGTCGAGCGGGGGACAGATACGCAGTATTTT.

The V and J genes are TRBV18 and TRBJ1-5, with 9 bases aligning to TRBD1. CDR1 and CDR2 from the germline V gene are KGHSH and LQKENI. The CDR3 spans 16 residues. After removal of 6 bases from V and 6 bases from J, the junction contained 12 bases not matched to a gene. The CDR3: CASSPGTGGTGQPQHF. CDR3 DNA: TGTGCCAGCTCCCCCGGTACAGGGGGCACAGGTCAGCCCCAGCATTTT.

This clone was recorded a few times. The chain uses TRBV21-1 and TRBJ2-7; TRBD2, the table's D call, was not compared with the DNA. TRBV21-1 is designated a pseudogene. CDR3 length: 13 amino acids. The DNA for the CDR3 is TGTGCCAGCAGCAAGGACTGTGGTCACGAGCAGTACTTC. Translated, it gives CASSKDCGHEQYF.

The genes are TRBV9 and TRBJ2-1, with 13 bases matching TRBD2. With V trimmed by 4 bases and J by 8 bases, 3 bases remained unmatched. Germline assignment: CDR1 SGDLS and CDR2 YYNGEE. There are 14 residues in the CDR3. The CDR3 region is CASSTGLAGDEQFF. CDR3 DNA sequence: TGTGCCAGCAGCACTGGACTAGCGGGAGATGAGCAGTTCTTC.

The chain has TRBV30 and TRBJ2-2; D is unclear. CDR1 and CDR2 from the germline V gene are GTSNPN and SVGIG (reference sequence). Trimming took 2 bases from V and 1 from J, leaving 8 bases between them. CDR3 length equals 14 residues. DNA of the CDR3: TGTGCCTGGAGTTACTCATGGAACACCGGGGAGCTGTTTTTT. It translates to CAWSYSWNTGELFF.

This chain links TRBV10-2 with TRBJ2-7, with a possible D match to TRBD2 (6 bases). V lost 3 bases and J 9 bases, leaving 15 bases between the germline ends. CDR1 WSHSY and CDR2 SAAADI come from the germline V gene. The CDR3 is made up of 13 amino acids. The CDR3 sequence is CASSEGRVGGQYF. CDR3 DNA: TGCGCCAGCAGTGAAGGCCGGGTGGGAGGGCAGTACTTC.

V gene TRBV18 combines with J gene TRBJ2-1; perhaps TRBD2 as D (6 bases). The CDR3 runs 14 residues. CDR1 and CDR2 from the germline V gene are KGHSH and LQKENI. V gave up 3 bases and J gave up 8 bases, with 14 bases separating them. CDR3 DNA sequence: TGTGCCAGCTCACCCCGGACCCGCGGGGATGAGCAGTTCTTC. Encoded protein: CASSPRTRGDEQFF. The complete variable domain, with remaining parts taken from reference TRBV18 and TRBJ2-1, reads NAGVMQNPRHLVRRRGQEARLRCSPMKGHSHVYWYRQLPEEGLKFMVYLQKENIIDESGMPKERFSAEFPKEGPSILRIQQVVRGDSAAYFCASSPRTRGDEQFFGPGTRLTVL.

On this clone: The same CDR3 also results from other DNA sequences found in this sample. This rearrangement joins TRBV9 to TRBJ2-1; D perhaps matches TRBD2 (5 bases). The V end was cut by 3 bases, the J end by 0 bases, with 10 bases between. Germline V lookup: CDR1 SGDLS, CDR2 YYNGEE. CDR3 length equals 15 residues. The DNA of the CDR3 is TGTGCCAGCAGCGAGAGCGGAAGCTCCTACAATGAGCAGTTCTTC. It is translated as CASSESGSSYNEQFF.

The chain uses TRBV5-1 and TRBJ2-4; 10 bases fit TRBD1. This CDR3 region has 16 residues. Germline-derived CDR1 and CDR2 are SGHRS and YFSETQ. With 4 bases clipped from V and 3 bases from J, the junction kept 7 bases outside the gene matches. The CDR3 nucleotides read TGCGCCAGCAGCCGACAGGGGGCCAGTAGCAAAAACATTCAGTACTTC. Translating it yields CASSRQGASSKNIQYF.

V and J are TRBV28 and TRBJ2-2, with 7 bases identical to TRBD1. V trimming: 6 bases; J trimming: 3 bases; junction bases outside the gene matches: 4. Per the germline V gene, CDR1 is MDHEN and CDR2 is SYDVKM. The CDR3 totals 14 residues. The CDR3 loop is CASRTGQDTGELFF. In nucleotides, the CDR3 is TGTGCCAGCAGAACCGGACAGGACACCGGGGAGCTGTTTTTT.

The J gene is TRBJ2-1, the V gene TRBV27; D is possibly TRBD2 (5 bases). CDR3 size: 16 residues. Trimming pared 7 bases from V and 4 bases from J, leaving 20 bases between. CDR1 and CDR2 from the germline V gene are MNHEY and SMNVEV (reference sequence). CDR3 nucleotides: TGTGCCAGCACCCGGGGTCAACGTAGCCTTTACAATGAGCAGTTCTTC. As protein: CASTRGQRSLYNEQFF.

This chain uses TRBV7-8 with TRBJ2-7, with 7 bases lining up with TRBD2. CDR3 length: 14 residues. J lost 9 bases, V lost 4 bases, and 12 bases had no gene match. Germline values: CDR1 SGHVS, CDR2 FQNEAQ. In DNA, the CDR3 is TGTGCCAGCAGCTCCTGGCGGGAGATTGGCGGGCAGTACTTC. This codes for CASSSWREIGGQYF.

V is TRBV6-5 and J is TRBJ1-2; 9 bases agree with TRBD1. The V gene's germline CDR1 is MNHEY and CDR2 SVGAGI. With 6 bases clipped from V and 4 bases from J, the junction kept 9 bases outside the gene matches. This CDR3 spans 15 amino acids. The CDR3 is CASRTGTGLAYGYTF. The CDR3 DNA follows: TGTGCCAGCAGAACCGGGACAGGGCTGGCCTATGGCTACACCTTC.

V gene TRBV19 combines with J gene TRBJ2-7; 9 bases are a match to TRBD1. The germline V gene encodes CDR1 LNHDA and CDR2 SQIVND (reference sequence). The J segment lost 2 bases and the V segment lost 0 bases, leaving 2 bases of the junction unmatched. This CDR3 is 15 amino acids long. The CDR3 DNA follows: TGTGCCAGTAGTATAGAGGGGACAGGGACCTACGAGCAGTACTTC. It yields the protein CASSIEGTGTYEQYF.

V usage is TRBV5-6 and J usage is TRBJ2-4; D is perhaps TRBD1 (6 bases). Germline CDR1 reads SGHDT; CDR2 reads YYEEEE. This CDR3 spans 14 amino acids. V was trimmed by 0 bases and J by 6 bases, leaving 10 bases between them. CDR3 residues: CASSLGGGLNIQYF. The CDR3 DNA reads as TGTGCCAGCAGCTTGGGAGGGGGTCTAAACATTCAGTACTTC.

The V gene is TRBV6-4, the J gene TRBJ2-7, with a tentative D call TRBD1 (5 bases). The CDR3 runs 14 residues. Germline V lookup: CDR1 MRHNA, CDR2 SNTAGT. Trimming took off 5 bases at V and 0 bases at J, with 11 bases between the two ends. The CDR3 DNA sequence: TGTGCCAGCAGTCCGGACGGACACTCCTACGAGCAGTACTTC. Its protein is CASSPDGHSYEQYF.

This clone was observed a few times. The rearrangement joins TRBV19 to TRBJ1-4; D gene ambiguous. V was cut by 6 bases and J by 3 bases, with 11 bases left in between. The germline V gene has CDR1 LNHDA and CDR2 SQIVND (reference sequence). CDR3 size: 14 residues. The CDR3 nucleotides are TGTGCCAGTAGGACTTCGGTGGCTAATGAAAAACTGTTTTTT. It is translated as CASRTSVANEKLFF.